According to its frequency, the clone carrying this TCR beta chain is medium-sized. The antigen is not known. Some 34,000 genome equivalents of blood DNA were amplified for TRB. The source of the sample is a study of T cell clusters in autoimmune cytopenias. Study results and limitations: Compared with active autoimmune hepatitis patients, healthy donors showed about 3-fold more exclusive TRB clusters.

The CDR3 spans 13 residues. Germline CDR1 is LNHDA and CDR2 is SQIVND (reference sequence). One tube held mixed TRB-A and TRB-B primer pools for touch-down PCR. TCRdb reprocessed the multiplex PCR reads and keeps a single row for each CDR3 protein, giving no DNA. This specimen shows fewer than 3,500 distinct CDR3 sequences; the ten leading clones hold about 40%. The chain links TRBV19 to TRBJ1-6; TCRdb returns TRBD1, unconfirmable since there is no DNA. What was sequenced was peripheral blood. This TCR was recovered from a human donor with an autoimmune cytopenia or autoimmune hepatitis (not recorded which). CDR3 protein: CASSIKGGSPLHF.